What follows are 3 T cell receptor beta chains derived from one specimen sequenced in a study of CD4+ T cells in melanoma. Using immunoSEQ multiplex PCR, the repertoire was profiled, and TCRdb retains in-frame clones only, with some absent. The sample contains about 4,200 clones, more than 50% of which appear only once. Specimen: cells from a culture (not recorded whether cultured in vitro). The source is a human donor with melanoma.

V usage is TRBV28 and J usage is TRBJ2-1; 8 bases are shared with TRBD1. V lost 4 bases and J lost 2; bases outside the gene matches: 10. Germline CDR1 reads MDHEN; CDR2 reads SYDVKM. This CDR3 is 17 amino acids long. CDR3 in DNA: TGTGCCAGCAGTTACCACCGGTGGGACAGGACCTACAATGAGCAGTTCTTC. Amino acids: CASSYHRWDRTYNEQFF.

The chain couples TRBV19 to TRBJ1-6; D unclear. The germline CDR1 and CDR2 sequences are LNHDA and SQIVND (reference sequence). This CDR3 is 12 amino acids long. Trimming cost V 6 bases and J 7 bases, with 7 bases left between them. The CDR3 loop is CASRVRNSPLHF. The CDR3, as DNA: TGTGCCAGTAGAGTCAGAAATTCACCCCTCCACTTT.

This chain links TRBV4-2 with TRBJ2-1; D remains unclear. V was cut by 0 bases and J by 7 bases, with 4 bases left in between. This CDR3 contains 12 residues. Germline-derived CDR1 and CDR2 are LGHNA and YNFKEQ. This CDR3 reads CASSQELNEQFF. The CDR3 region has the DNA TGTGCCAGCAGCCAAGAGCTGAATGAGCAGTTCTTC.